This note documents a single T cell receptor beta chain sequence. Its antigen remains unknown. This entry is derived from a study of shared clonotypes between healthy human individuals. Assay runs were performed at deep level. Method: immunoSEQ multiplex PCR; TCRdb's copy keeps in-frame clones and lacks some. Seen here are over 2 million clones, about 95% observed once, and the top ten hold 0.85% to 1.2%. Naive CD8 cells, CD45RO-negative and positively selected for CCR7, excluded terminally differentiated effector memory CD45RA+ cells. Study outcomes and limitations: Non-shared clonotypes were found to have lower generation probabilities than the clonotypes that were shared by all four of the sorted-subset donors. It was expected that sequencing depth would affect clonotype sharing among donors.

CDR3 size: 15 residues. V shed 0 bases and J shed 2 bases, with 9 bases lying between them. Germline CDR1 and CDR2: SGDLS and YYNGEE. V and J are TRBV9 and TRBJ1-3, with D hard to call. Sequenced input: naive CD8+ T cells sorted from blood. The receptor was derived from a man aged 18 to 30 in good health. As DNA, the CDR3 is TGTGCCAGCAGCGTAGGGTTCCAGACTGGAAACACCATATATTTT. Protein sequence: CASSVGFQTGNTIYF.